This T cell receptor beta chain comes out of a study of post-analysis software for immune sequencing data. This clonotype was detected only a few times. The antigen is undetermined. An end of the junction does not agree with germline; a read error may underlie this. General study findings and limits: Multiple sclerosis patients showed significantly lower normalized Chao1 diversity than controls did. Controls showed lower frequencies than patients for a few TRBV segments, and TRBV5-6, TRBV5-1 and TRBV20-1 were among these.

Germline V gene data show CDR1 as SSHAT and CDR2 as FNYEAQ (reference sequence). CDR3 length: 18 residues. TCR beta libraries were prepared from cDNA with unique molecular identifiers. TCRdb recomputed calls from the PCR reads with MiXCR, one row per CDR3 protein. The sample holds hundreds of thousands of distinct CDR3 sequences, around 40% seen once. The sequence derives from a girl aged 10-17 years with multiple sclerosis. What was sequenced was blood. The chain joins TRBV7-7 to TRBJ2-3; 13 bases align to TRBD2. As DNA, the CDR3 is TGTGCTAGCAGCTTAACCAGACTAGCGGGAGGTGGCACAGATACGCAGTATTTT. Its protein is CASSLTRLAGGGTDTQYF.